The next 32 T cell receptor beta chains were all read from a single sample in a study of CD8+ T cells in alopecia areata (dated by TCRdb to 2016 to 2018). Pooled mouse cutaneous lymph node cells were stained for CD4, CD8alpha, NKG2D, NKG2ACE and other markers and were then sorted on a BD Influx. The method was the immunoSEQ multiplex PCR assay. RNA was extracted from all samples and reverse transcribed into cDNA as template for TCR sequencing. TCRdb provides this immuneACCESS table in a form limited to in-frame rearrangements. Some clones are lacking; in checked studies, under half of them reflect an unresolved V gene, and why the rest are absent is not known. For this sample, about 270,000 clones are listed, none of them singletons. More than 0.95% of the sample rests with the top ten. Sequenced: CD4+ T cells sorted from a lymph node. These receptors all stem from a C3H/HeJ mouse with alopecia areata. Mice in this strain carry MHC haplotype H2-k.

Concerning this clone itself: Genes and germline come from the mouse. The read ends 4 residues shy of where the CDR3 ends; the end is completed using the germline J gene. The chain combines TRBV13-2 with TRBJ2-2, with D perhaps TRBD1 (6 bases). V lost 0 bases and J lost 3, with 6 bases in between. The germline gives CDR1 NNHNN, CDR2 SYGAGS (reference sequence). The CDR3 sequence is 14 residues long. The CDR3 sequence is CASGDDRDTGQLYF. The covered CDR3 bases are TGTGCCAGCGGTGATGACAGGGACACCGGG.

Concerning this clone: Genes here carry mouse names. The observed sequence ends 4 residues before the CDR3 terminus, with the missing tail filled in from the germline J gene. The rearrangement joins TRBV5 to TRBJ2-5; D is possibly TRBD2 (6 bases). From germline, CDR1 is LGHNA and CDR2 YNLKQL (reference sequence). This CDR3 has 15 amino acids. The V end was cut by 0 bases, the J end by 3 bases, with 10 bases between. The CDR3 is CASSQDVWGQDTQYF. The sequenced CDR3 bases are TGTGCCAGCAGCCAAGACGTATGGGGGCAAGAC.

This clone was recorded a few times. Gene names follow the mouse nomenclature. Read coverage stops 4 residues before the CDR3 terminus; the germline J gene supplies the remainder. The chain uses TRBV31 and TRBJ2-4; a possible D gene is TRBD1 (5 bases). The CDR3 extends over 13 amino acids. Germline assignment: CDR1 GKSSPN and CDR2 SITVG. CDR3 protein: CAWSLRGENTLYF. The sequenced CDR3 bases are TGTGCCTGGAGTCTAAGGGGTGAGAAC.

This clone showed up just a few times. Gene names follow the mouse nomenclature. The CDR3 is cut off 4 residues early in the read; its end comes from the germline J gene. This chain uses TRBV13-1 with TRBJ2-5, with 7 bases fitting TRBD1. CDR1 NSHNY and CDR2 SYGAGN come from the germline V gene. This CDR3 has 12 residues. CDR3 sequence reads: CASRDSGDTQYF. The sequenced part of the CDR3 DNA is TGTGCCAGCCGGGACAGCGGAGAC.

Concerning this clone: Gene and germline names: mouse. With the read ending 4 residues before the CDR3 end, the germline J gene is used to fill in that end. The same CDR3 arises from other DNA sequences in this sample as well. This chain uses TRBV19 with TRBJ2-7; no reliable D call. V lost 4 bases to trimming and J lost 0 bases, with 8 bases between them. The V gene's germline CDR1 is FNHDT and CDR2 SITEND (reference sequence). This CDR3 region has 13 residues. The CDR3 bases that were read are TGTGCCAGCAGTCCCAGACACTCCTAT. It codes for CASSPRHSY. The CDR3 in its entirety is CASSPRHSYEQYF.

This clone was found many times. The genes are named according to mouse. Other DNA sequences in the same sample also yield this CDR3. CDR3 DNA (partial): TGTGCCAGCAGTCAGGGGAACTCC. Translation: CASSQGNS. The whole CDR3 sequence is CASSQGNSDYTF. The chain is built from TRBV13-3 and TRBJ1-2; possible D gene TRBD1, 6 bases. The CDR3 is cut off 4 residues early in the read; its end comes from the germline J gene. V dropped 4 bases and J dropped 2 bases, with 6 bases sitting between them. The CDR3 contains 12 residues. CDR1 is NNHDY, CDR2 SYVADS, per germline.

The table lists this clone with a few counts. Mouse germline and gene names are used. Sequencing ends 4 residues short of the CDR3 end; the germline J gene provides the rest. The sample carries other DNA sequences with the same CDR3. This rearrangement joins TRBV5 to TRBJ2-5; 8 bases fit TRBD2. Trimming cost V 4 bases and J 3 bases; bases outside gene matches: 0. This CDR3 spans 13 amino acids. Germline CDR1 and CDR2: LGHNA and YNLKQL (reference sequence). CDR3 DNA, as far as it was read: TGTGCCAGCAGCCGGACTGGGCAAGAC. Its translation is CASSRTGQD. The full CDR3 protein reads CASSRTGQDTQYF.

As to this clone: Gene names are the mouse ones. Read sequence stops 3 residues before the CDR3 end, and the germline J gene provides the missing end. The chain recombines TRBV5 with TRBJ1-6, with a possible D match to TRBD1 (5 bases). TRBJ1-6 is an open reading frame, and its role is uncertain. The CDR3 consists of 14 residues. Germline V gene sequence: CDR1 LGHNA, CDR2 YNLKQL (reference sequence). Trimming took off 4 bases at V and 5 bases at J, with 9 bases between the two ends. The CDR3 sequence is CASSPTRDNSPLYF. Incomplete CDR3 DNA: TGTGCCAGCAGCCCCACCAGGGATAATTCGCCC.

For this clone: Mouse gene names apply. From the germline J gene comes the end of the CDR3, since the read stops 3 residues before it. Distinct nucleotide sequences in the sample also encode this CDR3. The genes are TRBV13-1 and TRBJ1-6; 7 nucleotides agree with TRBD1. TRBJ1-6 counts as an open reading frame of uncertain function. The CDR3 totals 15 residues. Germline lookup yields CDR1 NSHNY and CDR2 SYGAGN. Trimming took 1 base from V and 4 from J; bases not matched to a gene: 2. The CDR3 protein is CASSDPRGYNSPLYF. The part of the CDR3 DNA that was read is TGTGCCAGCAGTGATCCCAGGGGGTATAATTCGCCC.

Turning to this clone: Mouse gene names and germline throughout. The read finishes 4 residues shy of the CDR3 end, and the germline J gene is used to complete it. The V gene is TRBV31, the J gene TRBJ2-7, with 7 bases aligning to TRBD2. J gave up 3 bases and V 0 bases, and 5 bases lay outside the gene matches. CDR1 is GKSSPN, CDR2 SITVG, per germline. The CDR3 sequence is 14 residues long. The sequenced CDR3 bases are TGTGCCTGGAGTCTGGGGGGGGAGGGCTAT. Translated, it gives CAWSLGGEGY. The entire CDR3 protein reads CAWSLGGEGYEQYF.

On this clone: Mouse gene names apply. The sequenced fragment ends 3 residues before the CDR3 boundary, so the rest is inferred from the germline J gene. The chain uses TRBV19 and TRBJ1-6; D is unresolved. TRBJ1-6 has ORF status, its function being uncertain. V was pared by 2 bases and J by 8 bases, with 2 bases between. This CDR3 contains 11 residues. CDR1 FNHDT and CDR2 SITEND come from the germline V gene (reference sequence). The sequenced CDR3 bases are TGTGCCAGCAGTATGGATTCGCCC. The encoded protein is CASSMDSP. The full CDR3 sequence reads CASSMDSPLYF.

For this clone: Gene names refer to mouse genes. The CDR3 protein is CASRPGDTGQLYF. The sequenced part of the CDR3 DNA is TGTGCCAGCAGGCCAGGGGACACCGGG. This sequence joins TRBV14 and TRBJ2-2; D possibly corresponds to TRBD1 (6 bases). The DNA ends 4 residues before the CDR3 does, and the rest of the CDR3 is filled in from the germline J gene. CDR1 and CDR2 (germline): SGHDT, FRDEAV. The V gene lost 5 bases and the J gene lost 3 bases, with 8 bases spanning the gap. The CDR3 sequence is 13 residues long. The entire variable domain, with the rest obtained from reference TRBV14 and TRBJ2-2, is as follows: EAGVTQSPRYAVLQEGQAVSFWCDPISGHDTLYWYQQPRDQGPQLLVYFRDEAVIDNSQLPSDRFSAVRPKGTNSTLKIQSAKQGDTATYLCASRPGDTGQLYFGEGSKLTVL.

This clone occurred a few times. The genes are named according to mouse. The CDR3 extends 4 residues past the end of the read, so its final part is completed from the germline J gene. The chain combines TRBV19 with TRBJ2-7; TRBD2 agrees at 8 bases. The germline gives CDR1 FNHDT, CDR2 SITEND (reference sequence). The V segment lost 2 bases and the J segment 2 bases; nucleotides outside the gene matches: 3. The CDR3 extends over 14 amino acids. The CDR3 DNA, read in part, is TGTGCCAGCAGTATGATGGGGGGGACCTAT. Its translation: CASSMMGGTY. The entire CDR3 reads CASSMMGGTYEQYF. Supplemented by reference TRBV19 and TRBJ2-7, the full variable domain reads GGIITQTPKFLIGQEGQKLTLKCQQNFNHDTMYWYRQDSGKGLRLIYYSITENDLQKGDLSEGYDASREKKSSFSLTVTSAQKNEMAVFLCASSMMGGTYEQYFGPGTRLTVL.

Notes on this clone: Genes and germline are mouse. The CDR3 end falls 4 residues outside the read, so it is completed with the germline J gene. The chain joins TRBV31 to TRBJ2-1; perhaps D is TRBD1 or TRBD2 (6 bases each). The CDR3 sequence is 13 residues long. V lost 0 bases to trimming and J lost 3 bases, with 6 bases between them. Germline V gives CDR1 GKSSPN, CDR2 SITVG. CDR3 DNA (partial): TGTGCCTGGAGTCTGGGGGCCTATGCT. It specifies CAWSLGAYA. The CDR3 as a whole reads CAWSLGAYAEQFF. The variable domain in full, completed from reference TRBV31 and TRBJ2-1, reads AQTIHQWPVAEIKAVGSPLSLGCTIKGKSSPNLYWYWQATGGTLQQLFYSITVGQVESVVQLNLSASRPKDDQFILSTEKLLLSHSGFYLCAWSLGAYAEQFFGPGTRLTVL.

In the case of this clone: Gene names refer to mouse genes. Coverage ceases 4 residues before the CDR3 finishes, and the germline J gene fills in the end. V gene TRBV29 combines with J gene TRBJ2-1; D might be TRBD1 (5 bases). Trimming left V 6 bases short and J 5 bases short, with 8 bases between. The CDR3 has 12 amino acids. From germline, CDR1 is MSHET and CDR2 SYDVDS. The CDR3 here is CASRQTDAEQFF. CDR3 DNA (partial): TGTGCTAGCAGACAGACAGATGCT.

A remark on this clone: The gene names given are mouse names. The same CDR3 is also encoded by other DNA sequences in this sample. Partial CDR3 DNA: TGTGCCTGGAGTCAGAATTCGCCC. Amino acids: CAWSQNSP. The CDR3 in its entirety is CAWSQNSPLYF. The rearrangement joins TRBV31 to TRBJ1-6; D is unresolved. Read data end 3 residues before the CDR3 end; the end is taken from the germline J gene. TRBJ1-6 is given ORF status, its function remaining uncertain. Per the germline V gene, CDR1 is GKSSPN and CDR2 is SITVG. The ends were cut back, 1 base at V and 7 bases at J, with 2 bases in the middle. This CDR3 comprises 11 residues.

This clone was observed a few times. Gene names follow the mouse nomenclature. The observed sequence ends 4 residues before the CDR3 terminus, with the missing tail filled in from the germline J gene. The chain carries TRBV1 and TRBJ2-3; D is possibly TRBD1 (5 bases). CDR3 length: 15 amino acids. Germline V lookup: CDR1 NSQYPW, CDR2 LRSPGD (reference sequence). With 6 bases removed from V and 0 bases from J, the gap between germline ends came to 13 bases. Partial CDR3 DNA: TGCACCTGCAGGCTTGGACATTCTAGTGCAGAA. It codes for CTCRLGHSSAE. The entire CDR3 is CTCRLGHSSAETLYF. The full variable domain, completed using reference TRBV1 and TRBJ2-3, is VTLLEQNPRWRLVPRGQAVNLRCILKNSQYPWMSWYQQDLQKQLQWLFTLRSPGDKEVKSLPGADYLATRVTDTELRLQVANMSQGRTLYCTCRLGHSSAETLYFGSGTRLTVL.

This clone turned up a few times. Germline and genes: mouse. With the read ending 4 residues before the CDR3 end, the germline J gene is used to fill in that end. This rearrangement joins TRBV31 to TRBJ2-1; 9 bases are shared with TRBD1. CDR3 length equals 14 residues. Germline V lookup: CDR1 GKSSPN, CDR2 SITVG. The CDR3 bases that were read are TGTGCCTGGAGTCCGGGACAGGGTTGGGCT. This gives the protein CAWSPGQGWA. The complete CDR3 sequence is CAWSPGQGWAEQFF.

This clone has more than one count but fewer than ten. The gene names given are mouse names. The CDR3 is cut off 4 residues early in the read; its end comes from the germline J gene. The sample holds other DNA sequences that translate to the same CDR3. This rearrangement joins TRBV19 to TRBJ2-3; possible D gene TRBD1, 7 bases. The CDR3 runs 15 residues. Germline CDR1 reads FNHDT; CDR2 reads SITEND (reference sequence). Trimming pared 5 bases from V and 0 bases from J, leaving 13 bases between. CDR3 region: CASSLQGTSAETLYF. CDR3 DNA, as far as it was read: TGTGCCAGCAGCCTACAGGGGACTAGTGCAGAA. Full variable domain (rest looked up from reference TRBV19 and TRBJ2-3): GGIITQTPKFLIGQEGQKLTLKCQQNFNHDTMYWYRQDSGKGLRLIYYSITENDLQKGDLSEGYDASREKKSSFSLTVTSAQKNEMAVFLCASSLQGTSAETLYFGSGTRLTVL.

This clone was recorded a few times. The genes and germline here are from mouse. The read terminates 3 residues before the CDR3 end, so the remaining end is supplied by the germline J gene. The chain combines TRBV13-3 with TRBJ1-6; 12 positions match TRBD1. TRBJ1-6 is sorted into the ORF group, with uncertain function. The CDR3 has 15 residues. Per the germline V gene, CDR1 is NNHDY and CDR2 is SYVADS. The J segment lost 7 bases and the V segment lost 5 bases, leaving 4 bases of the junction unmatched. Incomplete CDR3 DNA: TGTGCCAGCAGCGGGGACAGGGGGCTGAATTCGCCC. It specifies CASSGDRGLNSP. The whole CDR3 sequence is CASSGDRGLNSPLYF.

This clone occurred a few times. The genes are named according to mouse. The read gets to within 4 residues of the CDR3 end, and the germline J gene fills in the rest. The gene calls are TRBV19 and TRBJ2-5; 10 bases line up with TRBD2. The CDR3 is made up of 15 amino acids. Germline lookup yields CDR1 FNHDT and CDR2 SITEND (reference sequence). J lost 2 bases, V lost 5 bases, and 5 bases had no gene match. The CDR3 region is CASSPGTGVQDTQYF. The CDR3 bases that were read are TGTGCCAGCAGCCCCGGGACTGGGGTCCAAGAC. The whole variable domain, remainder taken from reference TRBV19 and TRBJ2-5, is GGIITQTPKFLIGQEGQKLTLKCQQNFNHDTMYWYRQDSGKGLRLIYYSITENDLQKGDLSEGYDASREKKSSFSLTVTSAQKNEMAVFLCASSPGTGVQDTQYFGPGTRLLVL.

This clone was seen a few times. Genes and germline come from the mouse. The read comes to an end 4 residues before the CDR3 does, leaving the germline J gene to fill in the end. The sample has other DNA sequences that encode this CDR3 too. The chain employs TRBV19 and TRBJ2-3; TRBD1 is a possible D gene (5 bases). Germline V CDR1 and CDR2: FNHDT, SITEND (reference sequence). CDR3 length equals 14 residues. Between the trimmed V and J ends, which lost 1 base and 0 bases, there was a span of 6 bases. CDR3 DNA, as far as it was read: TGTGCCAGCAGTATACCAGGGAGTGCAGAA. It specifies CASSIPGSAE. The whole CDR3 sequence is CASSIPGSAETLYF.

Notes on this clone: Mouse germline and gene names are used. The read comes to an end 4 residues before the CDR3 does, leaving the germline J gene to fill in the end. Other DNA sequences in this sample translate to the same CDR3. This chain uses TRBV19 with TRBJ2-3; 7 nucleotides match TRBD2. V was pared by 4 bases and J by 0 bases, with 2 bases of the junction left unmatched. This CDR3 is 14 amino acids long. CDR1 and CDR2 from the germline V gene are FNHDT and SITEND (reference sequence). This CDR3 reads CASSSGGSAETLYF. The sequenced part of the CDR3 DNA is TGTGCCAGCAGTTCTGGGGGTAGTGCAGAA.

A remark on this clone: The gene symbols are mouse symbols. The read finishes 4 residues shy of the CDR3 end, and the germline J gene is used to complete it. The chain recombines TRBV13-1 with TRBJ1-1; D is ambiguous. The CDR3 runs to 14 residues. The V gene's germline CDR1 is NSHNY and CDR2 SYGAGN. The V end was cut by 3 bases, the J end by 0 bases, with 9 bases between. The sequenced CDR3 bases are TGTGCCAGCAGTGGCTCACAGACAAACACA. It codes for CASSGSQTNT. The entire CDR3 reads CASSGSQTNTEVFF.

This clone appeared a few times. Germline and genes here are mouse. The CDR3 extends 4 residues past the end of the read, so its final part is completed from the germline J gene. The V gene is TRBV13-1, the J gene TRBJ2-7, with 11 bases that match TRBD1. The CDR3 sequence is 15 residues long. Germline V gives CDR1 NSHNY, CDR2 SYGAGN. Trimming at V came to 4 bases and at J to 0 bases, leaving 3 bases not matched to a gene. CDR3: CASSRDRGSSYEQYF. CDR3 DNA (partial): TGTGCCAGCAGTCGGGACAGGGGGAGCTCCTAT.

This clone occurred a few times. Gene names are mouse gene names. The read finishes 4 residues shy of the CDR3 end, and the germline J gene is used to complete it. V and J are TRBV1 and TRBJ2-3, with 10 bases identical to TRBD1. Germline V gene lookup returns CDR1 NSQYPW and CDR2 LRSPGD (reference sequence). There are 15 residues in the CDR3. The V and J ends lost 3 bases and 4 bases, in that order; junction bases with no gene match: 4. CDR3 bases read: TGCACCTGCAGTGCCCGGGACAGGGGTTCAGAA. Residues: CTCSARDRGSE. The complete CDR3 reads CTCSARDRGSETLYF. Full variable domain (outside the CDR3, taken from reference TRBV1 and TRBJ2-3): VTLLEQNPRWRLVPRGQAVNLRCILKNSQYPWMSWYQQDLQKQLQWLFTLRSPGDKEVKSLPGADYLATRVTDTELRLQVANMSQGRTLYCTCSARDRGSETLYFGSGTRLTVL.

For this clone: Genes and germline come from the mouse. The read is 4 residues too short to cover the CDR3 end, so that end is filled in from the germline J gene. J is TRBJ2-7 and V is TRBV13-1; 9 bases agree with TRBD1. The CDR3 loop spans 15 amino acids. Germline loops: CDR1 NSHNY, CDR2 SYGAGN. The CDR3 DNA, read in part, is TGTGCCAGCAGTGATGGGTCCGGGACAGGGTAT. Translated: CASSDGSGTGY. Given in full, the CDR3 is CASSDGSGTGYEQYF.

This clone turned up a few times. Gene and germline names: mouse. Read sequence stops 4 residues before the CDR3 end, and the germline J gene provides the missing end. This specimen includes other DNA sequences encoding the same CDR3. The V call is TRBV13-1, the J call TRBJ1-1; D is ambiguous. Per the germline V gene, CDR1 is NSHNY and CDR2 is SYGAGN. The CDR3 consists of 11 residues. CDR3 loop: CASSDAGEVFF. The sequenced CDR3 bases are TGTGCCAGCAGTGATGCAGGA.

Concerning this clone: Germline and genes here are mouse. The sequence runs out 4 residues before the end of the CDR3; the remainder is reconstructed from the germline J gene. J is TRBJ2-1 and V is TRBV14; no reliable D call. CDR3 length: 12 residues. Per the germline V gene, CDR1 is SGHDT and CDR2 is FRDEAV. V shed 7 bases and J shed 0 bases, with 5 bases lying between them. This CDR3 is CASSHNYAEQFF. The CDR3 bases that were read are TGTGCCAGCTCCCATAACTATGCT.

This clone has a handful of counts. Gene names are the mouse ones. The CDR3 end falls 4 residues outside the read, so it is completed with the germline J gene. The V and J genes are TRBV1 and TRBJ2-7, with 11 bases that match TRBD2. Germline V CDR1 and CDR2: NSQYPW, LRSPGD (reference sequence). This CDR3 contains 15 residues. The part of the CDR3 DNA that was read is TGCACCTGCAGTGCAGATGGGGGACTGGGGGAT. Translated: CTCSADGGLGD. The whole CDR3 sequence reads CTCSADGGLGDEQYF. The full variable domain, rest sourced from reference TRBV1 and TRBJ2-7, is VTLLEQNPRWRLVPRGQAVNLRCILKNSQYPWMSWYQQDLQKQLQWLFTLRSPGDKEVKSLPGADYLATRVTDTELRLQVANMSQGRTLYCTCSADGGLGDEQYFGPGTRLTVL.

This clone has at least ten counts. The genes and germline here are from mouse. Read sequence stops 4 residues before the CDR3 end, and the germline J gene provides the missing end. This sample includes further DNA sequences coding for the same CDR3. This chain joins TRBV19 and TRBJ2-7; 7 nucleotides align to TRBD2. In germline, CDR1 is FNHDT, CDR2 SITEND (reference sequence). The CDR3 totals 14 residues. V shed 1 base and J 0 bases; nucleotides not matched to a gene: 1. The covered CDR3 bases are TGTGCCAGCAGTATACGGGGGGGCTCCTAT. This gives the protein CASSIRGGSY. The complete CDR3 protein is CASSIRGGSYEQYF. Full variable domain (remainder filled in from reference TRBV19 and TRBJ2-7): GGIITQTPKFLIGQEGQKLTLKCQQNFNHDTMYWYRQDSGKGLRLIYYSITENDLQKGDLSEGYDASREKKSSFSLTVTSAQKNEMAVFLCASSIRGGSYEQYFGPGTRLTVL.

To note about this clone: Mouse germline and gene names are used. The sequenced fragment ends 4 residues before the CDR3 boundary, so the rest is inferred from the germline J gene. The chain employs TRBV13-3 and TRBJ1-1; TRBD1 matches at 8 bases. The junction had 3 bases not matched to a gene; V was cut back by 5 bases and J by 3 bases. The CDR3 is 13 residues long. Germline CDR1 is NNHDY and CDR2 is SYVADS. The sequenced part of the CDR3 DNA is TGTGCCAGCAGGTCAGGGGGCGACACA. Protein product: CASRSGGDT. The whole CDR3 protein reads CASRSGGDTEVFF.